Listed below are T cell receptor beta chains from one sample, sequenced in a study of early T cells in non-severe SARS-CoV-2 infection. TCRdb reprocessed the 5' RACE reads with MiXCR, giving one entry per CDR3 protein. The data contain roughly 50,000 distinct CDR3 sequences, approximately 6% of them seen just once; the ten biggest clones take up roughly 6.9%. The sequences come from whole blood, collected at baseline. These receptors were taken from an adult who was a healthcare worker with PCR-confirmed SARS-CoV-2 infection or an uninfected control (not recorded which). The CDR3 runs from the conserved cysteine through the conserved F or W. The order of the fields is D gene, V gene, J gene, clone size, CDR3 protein, CDR3 DNA. The D gene is left open where the match is weak. Expanded clones are given a class, and other clones once, few, many or no size at all.

D: TRBD1; V: TRBV5-6; J: TRBJ2-7; size: .; CDR3: CASSPGQGSSIGSYEQYF; DNA: TGTGCCAGCAGCCCGGGACAGGGTTCCTCAATTGGATCCTACGAGCAGTACTTC
D: .; V: TRBV7-9; J: TRBJ2-2; size: .; CDR3: CASSFFGKAPLPGELFF; DNA: TGTGCCAGCAGCTTTTTCGGGAAAGCCCCACTGCCCGGGGAGCTGTTTTTT
D: TRBD1; V: TRBV6-4; J: TRBJ2-2; size: many; CDR3: CASSDTDRDTGELFF; DNA: TGTGCCAGCAGTGATACGGACAGGGACACCGGGGAGCTGTTTTTT
D: TRBD1; V: TRBV27; J: TRBJ2-7; size: few; CDR3: CASSTAGQGGYYEQYF; DNA: TGTGCCAGCAGTACCGCCGGACAGGGGGGGTACTACGAGCAGTACTTC
D: .; V: TRBV20-1; J: TRBJ2-7; size: .; CDR3: CSARFGGLYEQYF; DNA: TGCAGTGCTAGGTTCGGGGGGCTTTACGAGCAGTACTTC
D: .; V: TRBV4-1; J: TRBJ1-5; size: many; CDR3: CASSRTDTNQPQHF; DNA: TGCGCCAGCAGCCGGACGGACACCAATCAGCCCCAGCATTTT
D: .; V: TRBV29-1; J: TRBJ1-2; size: many; CDR3: CSVGSGVYGYTF; DNA: TGCAGCGTTGGCTCTGGGGTCTATGGCTACACCTTC
D: TRBD1; V: TRBV10-3; J: TRBJ2-7; size: few; CDR3: CAISGAWTGISYEQYF; DNA: TGTGCCATCAGTGGGGCCTGGACAGGGATCTCCTACGAGCAGTACTTC
D: .; V: TRBV12-5; J: TRBJ1-6; size: .; CDR3: CASGSGPYNSPLHF; DNA: TGTGCTAGTGGTTCGGGACCGTATAATTCACCCCTCCACTTT
D: .; V: TRBV12-3/TRBV12-4; J: TRBJ2-7; size: few; CDR3: CASRRMGGLPYEQYF; DNA: TGTGCCAGCAGAAGGATGGGCGGCCTTCCCTACGAGCAGTACTTC
D: .; V: TRBV28; J: TRBJ2-1; size: medium-sized; CDR3: CASSSIESSYNEQFF; DNA: TGTGCCAGCAGTTCTATAGAAAGCTCCTACAATGAGCAGTTCTTC
D: .; V: TRBV29-1; J: TRBJ2-1; size: .; CDR3: CSVWLPNEQFF; DNA: TGCAGCGTCTGGCTCCCAAATGAGCAGTTCTTC
D: .; V: TRBV11-2; J: TRBJ2-1; size: many; CDR3: CASSPPFTGLNPNEQFF; DNA: TGTGCCAGCAGCCCGCCCTTTACAGGGCTCAATCCCAATGAGCAGTTCTTC
D: .; V: TRBV3-1; J: TRBJ2-1; size: many; CDR3: CASSQDLVTVF; DNA: TGTGCCAGCAGCCAAGATTTGGTTACGGTCTTC
D: .; V: TRBV7-2; J: TRBJ2-7; size: many; CDR3: CASSSRGKSSYEQYF; DNA: TGTGCCAGCAGCTCCCGCGGCAAGAGCTCCTACGAGCAGTACTTC
D: TRBD1; V: TRBV29-1; J: TRBJ1-1; size: many; CDR3: CSVGQGAIGTEAFF; DNA: TGCAGCGTAGGACAGGGCGCTATTGGCACTGAAGCTTTCTTT
D: .; V: TRBV7-9; J: TRBJ2-7; size: few; CDR3: CASSLAREQYF; DNA: TGTGCCAGCAGCTTAGCCCGGGAGCAGTACTTC
D: TRBD2; V: TRBV12-3/TRBV12-4; J: TRBJ2-1; size: many; CDR3: CASSLASGTSTQNEQFF; DNA: TGTGCCAGCAGTTTAGCCTCCGGGACTAGCACACAAAATGAGCAGTTCTTC
D: TRBD2; V: TRBV5-6; J: TRBJ2-3; size: .; CDR3: CASSLASGTYTDTQYF; DNA: TGTGCCAGCAGCTTGGCTAGCGGGACTTACACAGATACGCAGTATTTT
D: TRBD2; V: TRBV6-5; J: TRBJ2-1; size: .; CDR3: CASSQRRGRDNEQFF; DNA: TGTGCCAGCAGCCAGCGGCGCGGGAGGGACAATGAGCAGTTCTTC
D: .; V: TRBV7-6; J: TRBJ1-1; size: few; CDR3: CASSFRGGNTEAFF; DNA: TGTGCCAGCAGCTTCAGGGGAGGGAACACTGAAGCTTTCTTT
D: .; V: TRBV6-2/TRBV6-3; J: TRBJ2-7; size: many; CDR3: CASSPDGWNYEQYF; DNA: TGTGCCAGCAGTCCGGACGGATGGAACTACGAGCAGTACTTC
D: .; V: TRBV7-2; J: TRBJ2-1; size: .; CDR3: CASSLGEERPYNEQFF; DNA: TGTGCCAGCAGCTTAGGTGAGGAACGCCCCTACAATGAGCAGTTCTTC
D: .; V: TRBV24-1; J: TRBJ2-4; size: .; CDR3: CATSDGAKNIQYF; DNA: TGTGCCACCAGTGATGGGGCCAAAAACATTCAGTACTTC
D: .; V: TRBV28; J: TRBJ2-7; size: .; CDR3: CASSFPPGPKPLEQYF; DNA: TGTGCCAGCAGTTTTCCCCCGGGACCAAAACCTCTCGAGCAGTACTTC
D: TRBD2; V: TRBV11-2; J: TRBJ2-3; size: .; CDR3: CASSLAGGSMDTQYF; DNA: TGTGCCAGCAGCTTAGCGGGAGGGAGTATGGATACGCAGTATTTT
D: .; V: TRBV29-1; J: TRBJ2-1; size: few; CDR3: CSVEGAYNEQFF; DNA: TGCAGCGTTGAGGGAGCCTACAATGAGCAGTTCTTC
D: .; V: TRBV6-1; J: TRBJ2-7; size: .; CDR3: CASDRRTYEQYF; DNA: TGTGCCAGCGACAGGAGGACCTACGAGCAGTACTTC
D: TRBD1; V: TRBV12-3/TRBV12-4; J: TRBJ1-1; size: many; CDR3: CASIRTGNTEAFF; DNA: TGTGCCAGCATCAGGACAGGGAACACTGAAGCTTTCTTT
D: .; V: TRBV12-3/TRBV12-4; J: TRBJ1-5; size: many; CDR3: CASSQTVDQPQHF; DNA: TGTGCCAGCAGTCAAACGGTCGATCAGCCCCAGCATTTT
D: .; V: TRBV9; J: TRBJ2-5; size: few; CDR3: CASSVDGGGLQETQYF; DNA: TGTGCCAGCAGCGTAGATGGAGGGGGACTTCAAGAGACCCAGTACTTC
D: .; V: TRBV27; J: TRBJ1-1; size: few; CDR3: CASSFNGMNTEAFF; DNA: TGTGCCAGCAGTTTCAACGGGATGAACACTGAAGCTTTCTTT
D: .; V: TRBV7-9; J: TRBJ1-6; size: many; CDR3: CASSFGAPNSPLHF; DNA: TGTGCCAGCAGCTTTGGCGCACCGAATTCACCCCTCCACTTT
D: .; V: TRBV20-1; J: TRBJ1-6; size: many; CDR3: CSADIPGLDNSPLHF; DNA: TGCAGTGCTGATATTCCGGGCTTGGATAATTCACCCCTCCACTTT
D: .; V: TRBV29-1; J: TRBJ2-2; size: .; CDR3: CSVARAAGELFF; DNA: TGCAGCGTTGCCCGTGCAGCCGGGGAGCTGTTTTTT
D: .; V: TRBV9; J: TRBJ2-7; size: few; CDR3: CASSVNPSYEQYF; DNA: TGTGCCAGCAGCGTAAACCCATCCTACGAGCAGTACTTC
D: .; V: TRBV5-1; J: TRBJ2-5; size: .; CDR3: CASSYEETQYF; DNA: TGCGCCAGCAGCTATGAAGAGACCCAGTACTTC
D: .; V: TRBV5-1; J: TRBJ2-5; size: many; CDR3: CASSLALVGAQYF; DNA: TGCGCCAGCAGCTTGGCCTTAGTTGGGGCCCAGTACTTC
D: .; V: TRBV5-1; J: TRBJ2-3; size: .; CDR3: CASSFNTDTQYF; DNA: TGCGCCAGCAGCTTCAACACAGATACGCAGTATTTT
D: TRBD1; V: TRBV7-6; J: TRBJ2-3; size: many; CDR3: CASSLGTALTDTQYF; DNA: TGTGCCAGCAGCCTCGGGACAGCCCTCACAGATACGCAGTATTTT
D: .; V: TRBV20-1; J: TRBJ1-1; size: few; CDR3: CSAYTPGANEAFF; DNA: TGCAGTGCTTATACACCCGGAGCAAATGAAGCTTTCTTT
D: .; V: TRBV23-1; J: TRBJ2-5; size: many; CDR3: CASSHSRQGPETQYF; DNA: TGCGCCAGCAGTCATTCCCGTCAGGGCCCAGAGACCCAGTACTTC
D: TRBD2; V: TRBV10-3; J: TRBJ2-3; size: few; CDR3: CASSAGRGDTQYF; DNA: TGTGCCTCCTCAGCGGGACGGGGGGATACGCAGTATTTT
D: .; V: TRBV7-8; J: TRBJ2-1; size: many; CDR3: CASSRGVAGRYNEQFF; DNA: TGTGCCAGCAGCCGAGGGGTAGCAGGGAGATACAATGAGCAGTTCTTC
D: .; V: TRBV27; J: TRBJ2-3; size: few; CDR3: CASSSAPSPAQYF; DNA: TGTGCCAGCAGTTCGGCCCCTAGCCCGGCGCAGTATTTT
D: TRBD2; V: TRBV13; J: TRBJ2-3; size: many; CDR3: CASSPPQRTSGVHGTQYF; DNA: TGTGCCAGCAGCCCACCCCAACGGACTAGCGGAGTTCACGGAACGCAGTATTTT
D: TRBD2; V: TRBV29-1; J: TRBJ2-7; size: .; CDR3: CSVPGLAGYEQYF; DNA: TGCAGCGTTCCGGGACTAGCGGGATACGAGCAGTACTTC
D: .; V: TRBV20-1; J: TRBJ2-3; size: .; CDR3: CSARDQGDTQYF; DNA: TGCAGTGCTAGAGATCAGGGAGATACGCAGTATTTT
D: .; V: TRBV19; J: TRBJ2-3; size: many; CDR3: CASSIGNSLRGDTQYF; DNA: TGTGCCAGTAGTATTGGGAACTCTCTAAGAGGAGATACGCAGTATTTT